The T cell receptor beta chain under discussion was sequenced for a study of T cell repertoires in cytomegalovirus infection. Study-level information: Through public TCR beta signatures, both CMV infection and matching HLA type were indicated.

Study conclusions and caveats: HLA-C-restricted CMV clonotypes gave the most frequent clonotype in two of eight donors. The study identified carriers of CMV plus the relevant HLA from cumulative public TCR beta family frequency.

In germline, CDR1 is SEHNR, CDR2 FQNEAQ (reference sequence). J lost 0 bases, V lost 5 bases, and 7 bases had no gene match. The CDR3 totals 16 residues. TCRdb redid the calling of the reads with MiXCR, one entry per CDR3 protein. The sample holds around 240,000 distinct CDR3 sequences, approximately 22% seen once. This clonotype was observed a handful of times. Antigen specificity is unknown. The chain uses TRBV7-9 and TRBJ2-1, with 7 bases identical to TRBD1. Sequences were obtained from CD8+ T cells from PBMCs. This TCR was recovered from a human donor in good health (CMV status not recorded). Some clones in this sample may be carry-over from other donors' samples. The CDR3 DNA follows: TGTGCCAGCAGCGGGAAGCGACAGGGCTCCTACAATGAGCAGTTCTTC. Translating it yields CASSGKRQGSYNEQFF.